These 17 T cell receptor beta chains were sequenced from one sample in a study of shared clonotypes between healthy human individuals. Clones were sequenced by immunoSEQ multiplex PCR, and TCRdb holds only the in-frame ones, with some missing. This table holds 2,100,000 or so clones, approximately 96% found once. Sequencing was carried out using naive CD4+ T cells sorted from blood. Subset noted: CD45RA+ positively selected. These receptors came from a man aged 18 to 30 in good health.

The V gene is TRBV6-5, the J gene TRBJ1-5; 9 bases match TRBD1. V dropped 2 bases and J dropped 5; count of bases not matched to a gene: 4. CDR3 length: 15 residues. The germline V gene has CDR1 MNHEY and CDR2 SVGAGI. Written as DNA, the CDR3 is TGTGCCAGCAGTTACAAAACAGGGGGCTATCAGCCCCAGCATTTT. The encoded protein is CASSYKTGGYQPQHF.

This CDR3 is CASSRGTANNSPLHF. The CDR3 DNA follows: TGTGCCAGCAGCCGAGGGACAGCTAATAATTCACCCCTCCACTTT. The chain joins TRBV28 to TRBJ1-6; 7 positions agree with TRBD1. CDR3 length: 15 residues. V trimming: 6 bases; J trimming: 5 bases; junction bases outside the gene matches: 7. The germline V gene encodes CDR1 MDHEN and CDR2 SYDVKM.

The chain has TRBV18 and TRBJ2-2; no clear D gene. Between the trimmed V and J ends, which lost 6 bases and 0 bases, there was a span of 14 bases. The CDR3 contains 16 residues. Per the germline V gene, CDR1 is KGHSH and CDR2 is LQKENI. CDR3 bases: TGTGCCAGCTCCCCCATCGCGGCCTCGAACACCGGGGAGCTGTTTTTT. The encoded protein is CASSPIAASNTGELFF.

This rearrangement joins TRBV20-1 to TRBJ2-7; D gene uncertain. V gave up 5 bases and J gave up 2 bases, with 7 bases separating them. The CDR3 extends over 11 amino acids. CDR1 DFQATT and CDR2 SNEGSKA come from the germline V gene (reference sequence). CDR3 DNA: TGCAGTGCTCAGGACCCCTACGAGCAGTACTTC. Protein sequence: CSAQDPYEQYF.

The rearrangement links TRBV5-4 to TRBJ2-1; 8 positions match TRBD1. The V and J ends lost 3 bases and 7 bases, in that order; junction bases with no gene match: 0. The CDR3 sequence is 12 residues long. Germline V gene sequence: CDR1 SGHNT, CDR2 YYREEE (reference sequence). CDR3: CASSYRGNEQFF. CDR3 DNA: TGTGCCAGCAGCTACAGGGGGAATGAGCAGTTCTTC.

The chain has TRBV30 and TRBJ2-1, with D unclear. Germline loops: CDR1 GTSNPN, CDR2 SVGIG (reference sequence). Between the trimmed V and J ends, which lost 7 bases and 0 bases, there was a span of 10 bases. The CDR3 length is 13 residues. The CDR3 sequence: CAYRLTSYNEQFF. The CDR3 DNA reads TGTGCCTACCGTTTAACCTCCTACAATGAGCAGTTCTTC.

The CDR3 DNA sequence: TGTGCCAGCAGCCATTCGGGTGGGCCGAACACCGGGGAGCTGTTTTTT. As protein: CASSHSGGPNTGELFF. This chain joins TRBV9 and TRBJ2-2, with D unclear. The CDR3 consists of 16 residues. Trimming removed 4 bases from V and 0 bases from J, with 13 bases in between. The V gene's germline CDR1 is SGDLS and CDR2 YYNGEE.

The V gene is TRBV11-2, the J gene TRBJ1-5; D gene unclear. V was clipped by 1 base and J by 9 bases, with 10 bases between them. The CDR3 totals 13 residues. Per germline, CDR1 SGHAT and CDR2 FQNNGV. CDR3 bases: TGTGCCAGCAGCTTAGGTATGCAAATGCCCCAGCATTTT. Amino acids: CASSLGMQMPQHF.

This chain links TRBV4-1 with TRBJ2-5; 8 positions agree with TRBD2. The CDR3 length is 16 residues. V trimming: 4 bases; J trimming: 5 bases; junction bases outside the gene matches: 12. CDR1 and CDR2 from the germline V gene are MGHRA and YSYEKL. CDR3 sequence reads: CASSLTGGGNWETQYF. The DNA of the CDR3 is TGCGCCAGCAGCCTTACTGGCGGGGGGAACTGGGAGACCCAGTACTTC.

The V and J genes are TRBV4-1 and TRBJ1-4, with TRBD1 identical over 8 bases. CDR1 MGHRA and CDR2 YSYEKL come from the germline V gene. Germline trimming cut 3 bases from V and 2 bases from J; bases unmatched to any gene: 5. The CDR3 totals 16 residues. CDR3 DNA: TGCGCCAGCAGCCAGACAGGGGAGGGTACTAATGAAAAACTGTTTTTT. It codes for CASSQTGEGTNEKLFF.

CDR3: CAITSGRADTQYF. DNA for the CDR3: TGTGCCATAACTAGCGGGAGGGCAGATACGCAGTATTTT. This rearrangement joins TRBV10-3 to TRBJ2-3; 13 bases match TRBD2. Germline CDR1 ENHRY, CDR2 SYGVKD. V shed 9 bases, J shed 4 bases, and the junction held 1 base outside the gene matches. The CDR3 length is 13 residues.

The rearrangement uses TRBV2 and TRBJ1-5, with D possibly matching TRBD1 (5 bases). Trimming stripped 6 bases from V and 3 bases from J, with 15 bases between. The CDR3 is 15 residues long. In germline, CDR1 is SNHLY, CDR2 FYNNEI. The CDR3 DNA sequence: TGTGCCAGCAGGCGGGACTTGGATAACAATCAGCCCCAGCATTTT. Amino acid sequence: CASRRDLDNNQPQHF.

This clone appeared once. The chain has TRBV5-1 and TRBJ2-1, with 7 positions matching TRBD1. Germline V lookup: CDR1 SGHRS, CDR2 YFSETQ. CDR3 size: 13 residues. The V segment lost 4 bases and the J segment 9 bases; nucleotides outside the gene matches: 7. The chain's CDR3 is CASSPWTGGEQFF. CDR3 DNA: TGCGCCAGCAGCCCCTGGACAGGAGGTGAGCAGTTCTTC.

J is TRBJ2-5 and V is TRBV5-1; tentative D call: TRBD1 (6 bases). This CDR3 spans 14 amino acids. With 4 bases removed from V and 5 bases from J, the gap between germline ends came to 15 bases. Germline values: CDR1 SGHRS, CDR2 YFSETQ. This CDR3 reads CASSRAGVAETQYF. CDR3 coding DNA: TGCGCCAGCAGCCGCGCAGGGGTAGCGGAGACCCAGTACTTC.

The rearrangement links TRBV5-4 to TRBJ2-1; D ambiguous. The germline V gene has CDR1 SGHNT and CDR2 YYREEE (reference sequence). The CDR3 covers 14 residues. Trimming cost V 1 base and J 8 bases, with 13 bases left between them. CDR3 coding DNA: TGTGCCAGCAGCTTGTGGACCGTCGGATATGAGCAGTTCTTC. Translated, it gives CASSLWTVGYEQFF.

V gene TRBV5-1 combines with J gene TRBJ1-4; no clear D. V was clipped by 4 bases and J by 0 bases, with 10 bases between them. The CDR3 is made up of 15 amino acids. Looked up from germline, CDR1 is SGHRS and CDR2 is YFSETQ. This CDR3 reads CASSDGSATNEKLFF. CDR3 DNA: TGCGCCAGCAGCGACGGGTCTGCAACTAATGAAAAACTGTTTTTT.

In DNA, the CDR3 is TGTGCCAGCAGCTTAGGGTTTGGCTCCCATGAGCAGTTCTTC. Its translation: CASSLGFGSHEQFF. The chain has TRBV7-2 and TRBJ2-1; D remains ambiguous. The CDR3 spans 14 residues. The V gene lost 1 base and the J gene lost 8 bases, with 12 bases spanning the gap. Germline CDR1 is SGHTA and CDR2 is FQGNSA.